The T cell receptor beta chain under discussion was sequenced for a study of blood T cell repertoires in COVID-19. Produced via immunoSEQ multiplex PCR; TCRdb's table is partial and in-frame only. Of about 480,000 clones listed, 85% to 90% are singletons. The clonotype was recovered from a middle-aged woman who had recovered from COVID-19. The sequenced sample was PBMCs or T cells enriched from blood (not recorded which).

The CDR3 sequence is CASLNGTGVLGAGNTIYF. The CDR3 nucleotides are TGCGCCAGCCTAAATGGGACAGGGGTGCTCGGAGCGGGAAACACCATATATTTT. This chain uses TRBV10-1 with TRBJ1-3, with TRBD1 matching over 10 bases. The V gene end was trimmed by 8 bases and the J gene end by 4 bases; junction bases not matched to a gene: 17. This CDR3 is 18 amino acids long. Germline CDR1 reads WNHNN; CDR2 reads SYGVQD (reference sequence).